These 32 T cell receptor beta chains were all obtained from the same sample, sequenced in a study of T cell responses to AZD1222 COVID-19 vaccine. The table came from immunoSEQ multiplex PCR; TCRdb's copy has only in-frame clones and leaves some out. The sample consists of 110,000 to 150,000 clones, 89% of them appearing once. The sample here was peripheral blood, taken on day 0 of AZD1222 vaccination. The receptors were gathered from an adult in good health.

Notes on this clone: No DNA is shown, since the ends of the CDR3 on it are uncertain; the CDR3 is the one TCRdb lists. The chain joins TRBV7-2 to TRBJ1-6. The CDR3 extends over 17 residues, inclusive of both ends. Germline V CDR1 and CDR2: SGHTA, FQGNSA. The CDR3 region is CASSLALSGPGTSPLHF.

The chain couples TRBV30 to TRBJ1-6; unclear D gene. The CDR3 sequence is 10 residues long. CDR1 GTSNPN and CDR2 SVGIG come from the germline V gene (reference sequence). Trimming took off 1 base at V and 14 bases at J, with 6 bases between the two ends. CDR3 in DNA: TGTGCCTGGAGTGGCGGGACCCTCCACTTT. This gives the protein CAWSGGTLHF.

This chain uses TRBV28 with TRBJ2-2, with 7 positions matching TRBD1. The CDR3 totals 15 residues. Trimming at V came to 3 bases and at J to 0 bases, leaving 1 base not matched to a gene. The germline V gene has CDR1 MDHEN and CDR2 SYDVKM. CDR3 coding DNA: TGTGCCAGCAGTTTGGGGACAGCGAACACCGGGGAGCTGTTTTTT. Its translation: CASSLGTANTGELFF.

The rearrangement links TRBV15 to TRBJ1-5; the D is unclear. The germline gives CDR1 LNHNV, CDR2 YYDKDF (reference sequence). There are 15 residues in the CDR3. Deletions cut 0 bases from V and 0 bases from J, with 6 bases between. CDR3 loop: CATSRDPYSNQPQHF. The CDR3, as DNA: TGTGCCACCAGCAGAGATCCCTATAGCAATCAGCCCCAGCATTTT. The full variable domain, with the rest looked up from reference TRBV15 and TRBJ1-5, is DAMVIQNPRYQVTQFGKPVTLSCSQTLNHNVMYWYQQKSSQAPKLLFHYYDKDFNNEADTPDNFQSRRPNTSFCFLDIRSPGLGDTAMYLCATSRDPYSNQPQHFGDGTRLSIL.

This clone appeared a single time. CDR3 amino acids: CASSINRIPYEQYF. The DNA of the CDR3 is TGTGCCAGTAGTATAAACAGGATTCCCTACGAGCAGTACTTC. The chain combines TRBV19 with TRBJ2-7; TRBD1 is a possible D gene (5 bases). The CDR3 runs to 14 residues. V was trimmed by 2 bases and J by 2 bases, leaving 10 bases between them. Germline V gene data show CDR1 as LNHDA and CDR2 as SQIVND (reference sequence).

The V gene is TRBV5-6, the J gene TRBJ1-2; TRBD1 is a possible D gene (5 bases). V dropped 3 bases and J dropped 0 bases, with 12 bases sitting between them. This CDR3 is built from 15 residues. Germline lookup yields CDR1 SGHDT and CDR2 YYEEEE. CDR3 nucleotides: TGTGCCAGCAGCTGGGACCCACACCCTAACTATGGCTACACCTTC. This encodes CASSWDPHPNYGYTF.

The CDR3 loop is CASSVGGAWETQYF. CDR3 DNA: TGCGCCAGCAGCGTCGGGGGGGCGTGGGAGACCCAGTACTTC. V gene TRBV5-1 combines with J gene TRBJ2-5; 8 positions match TRBD2. CDR3 length equals 14 residues. CDR1 and CDR2 from the germline V gene are SGHRS and YFSETQ. J lost 5 bases, V lost 4 bases, and 7 bases had no gene match.

This sequence joins TRBV9 and TRBJ2-1; the D gene is possibly TRBD1 (5 bases). Germline assignment: CDR1 SGDLS and CDR2 YYNGEE. The CDR3 sequence is 15 residues long. The ends were cut back, 0 bases at V and 3 bases at J, with 10 bases in the middle. CDR3 amino acids: CASSVDAGFYNEQFF. In DNA form, the CDR3 reads TGTGCCAGCAGCGTAGATGCAGGGTTCTACAATGAGCAGTTCTTC. The variable domain in full, completed from reference TRBV9 and TRBJ2-1, reads DSGVTQTPKHLITATGQRVTLRCSPRSGDLSVYWYQQSLDQGLQFLIQYYNGEERAKGNILERFSAQQFPDLHSELNLSSLELGDSALYFCASSVDAGFYNEQFFGPGTRLTVL.

This chain links TRBV4-2 with TRBJ1-1; D gene ambiguous. V was cut by 6 bases and J by 1 base, with 18 bases left in between. This CDR3 has 16 residues. Germline loops: CDR1 LGHNA, CDR2 YNFKEQ. The CDR3 sequence is CASRALFPNRNTEAFF. The DNA for the CDR3 is TGTGCCAGCAGGGCTTTATTCCCGAACAGGAACACTGAAGCTTTCTTT.

The chain combines TRBV4-2 with TRBJ1-1; 7 bases match TRBD1. This CDR3 is 15 amino acids long. The V gene end was trimmed by 3 bases and the J gene end by 1 base; junction bases not matched to a gene: 5. The germline gives CDR1 LGHNA, CDR2 YNFKEQ. CDR3 loop: CASSHTGTANTEAFF. The CDR3 nucleotides are TGTGCCAGCAGCCACACCGGGACAGCGAACACTGAAGCTTTCTTT.

The chain employs TRBV15 and TRBJ1-2, with TRBD1 matching 10 bases. CDR1 and CDR2 from the germline V gene are LNHNV and YYDKDF (reference sequence). Trimming cost V 5 bases and J 2 bases; bases outside gene matches: 8. The CDR3 is 16 amino acids. For the CDR3, the DNA is TGTGCCACCAGCCGATCCCCGGGACAGGGGAACTATGGCTACACCTTC. Translated: CATSRSPGQGNYGYTF.

V usage is TRBV28 and J usage is TRBJ2-7; D not resolved. Looked up from germline, CDR1 is MDHEN and CDR2 is SYDVKM. The V gene lost 3 bases and the J gene lost 3 bases, with 6 bases spanning the gap. There are 12 residues in the CDR3. Here the CDR3 DNA reads TGTGCCAGCAGTTTTAGCTACTACGAGCAGTACTTC. This translates into CASSFSYYEQYF.

The CDR3 nucleotides are TGTGCCAGCAGAGAAACGGCAGGGGGCTTCTACGAGCAGTACTTC. This encodes CASRETAGGFYEQYF. The V gene is TRBV27, the J gene TRBJ2-7; 8 nucleotides align to TRBD1. The trim removed 6 bases at V and 3 bases at J, leaving 10 bases unmatched. Per germline, CDR1 MNHEY and CDR2 SMNVEV (reference sequence). This CDR3 has 15 amino acids.

V is TRBV19 and J is TRBJ1-5, with D possibly matching TRBD1 (5 bases). Germline V gene lookup returns CDR1 LNHDA and CDR2 SQIVND (reference sequence). V lost 6 bases to trimming and J lost 0 bases, with 12 bases between them. CDR3 size: 15 residues. The CDR3 DNA follows: TGTGCCAGTAGAGGCAGGGCCCTTAGCAATCAGCCCCAGCATTTT. This codes for CASRGRALSNQPQHF.

The chain has TRBV19 and TRBJ1-4; D is perhaps TRBD1 (5 bases). CDR1 LNHDA and CDR2 SQIVND come from the germline V gene (reference sequence). CDR3 length equals 16 residues. Trimming took off 6 bases at V and 3 bases at J, with 17 bases between the two ends. The CDR3 DNA reads TGTGCCAGTAGAGGGGAGGGTCGGAGGGCTAATGAAAAACTGTTTTTT. This sequence encodes CASRGEGRRANEKLFF.

The CDR3 DNA reads TGTGCCAGCGCATGGAGTGTCTTCTTGACAGCCAAAAACATTCAGTACTTC. Its translation: CASAWSVFLTAKNIQYF. The chain has TRBV2 and TRBJ2-4, with D uncertain. The germline V gene has CDR1 SNHLY and CDR2 FYNNEI. The V and J ends lost 8 bases and 0 bases respectively, with 20 bases between them. The CDR3 length is 17 residues.

V and J are TRBV3-1 (or the pseudogene TRBV3-2) and TRBJ1-1; no definite D call. Trimming took off 6 bases at V and 2 bases at J, with 10 bases between the two ends. This CDR3 is 13 amino acids long. Germline V gene data show CDR1 as LGHDT and CDR2 as YNNKEL (reference sequence). DNA for the CDR3: TGTGCCAGCAGAGGGAGAATTAACACTGAAGCTTTCTTT. Amino acids: CASRGRINTEAFF.

The chain employs TRBV6-5 and TRBJ1-6; 9 bases fit TRBD1. Germline values: CDR1 MNHEY, CDR2 SVGAGI. The CDR3 extends over 16 amino acids. The trim removed 4 bases at V and 6 bases at J, leaving 7 bases unmatched. The CDR3 reads CASSSQGALSNSPLHF. The CDR3, as DNA: TGTGCCAGCAGTTCACAGGGGGCCCTCTCTAATTCACCCCTCCACTTT.

The chain couples TRBV5-1 to TRBJ1-2, with D possibly matching TRBD1 (6 bases). This CDR3 contains 15 residues. Trimming pared 4 bases from V and 1 base from J, leaving 14 bases between. Germline V CDR1 and CDR2: SGHRS, YFSETQ. In nucleotides, the CDR3 is TGCGCCAGCAGCGGAAGGACAGAACTTAACTATGGCTACACCTTC. Translated, it gives CASSGRTELNYGYTF.

CDR3: CSVELADKETQYF. The CDR3 DNA is TGCAGCGTGGAACTAGCGGACAAAGAGACCCAGTACTTC. The rearrangement links TRBV29-1 to TRBJ2-5; 8 bases are a match to TRBD2. The germline gives CDR1 SQVTM, CDR2 ANQGSEA. V shed 6 bases and J 3 bases; nucleotides not matched to a gene: 6. CDR3 length: 13 residues.

The chain links TRBV11-1 to TRBJ2-7, with 9 positions matching TRBD2. V gave up 3 bases and J gave up 0 bases; unmatched junction bases: 3. The germline gives CDR1 SGHAT, CDR2 FQDESV (reference sequence). This CDR3 spans 15 amino acids. CDR3 sequence reads: CASSFSSGVSYEQYF. Written as DNA, the CDR3 is TGTGCCAGCAGCTTCTCTAGCGGGGTCTCCTACGAGCAGTACTTC.

J is TRBJ2-2 and V is TRBV7-9; 11 bases are shared with TRBD1. This CDR3 spans 17 amino acids. Per germline, CDR1 SEHNR and CDR2 FQNEAQ (reference sequence). The ends lost 5 bases at V and 5 bases at J; junction bases unmatched: 10. CDR3 coding DNA: TGTGCCAGCAGCCACCCGGACAGGGGGCATTATACCGGGGAGCTGTTTTTT. This gives the protein CASSHPDRGHYTGELFF.

The chain is built from TRBV30 and TRBJ1-2; the D gene is possibly TRBD1 (6 bases). With 3 bases removed from V and 0 bases from J, the gap between germline ends came to 17 bases. Germline lookup yields CDR1 GTSNPN and CDR2 SVGIG (reference sequence). The CDR3 contains 16 residues. The CDR3: CAWSRGGGSSNYGYTF. The DNA for the CDR3 is TGTGCCTGGAGCCGGGGTGGGGGCAGTTCTAACTATGGCTACACCTTC.

This clone appeared a few times. V usage is TRBV28 and J usage is TRBJ1-4, with D uncertain. CDR1 and CDR2 from the germline V gene are MDHEN and SYDVKM. Trimming left V 2 bases short and J 0 bases short, with 10 bases between. The CDR3 length is 16 residues. The CDR3 protein is CASSLGSGATNEKLFF. Here the CDR3 DNA reads TGTGCCAGCAGTTTAGGGTCGGGAGCAACTAATGAAAAACTGTTTTTT.

The CDR3 reads CASSHEGGTEAFF. The CDR3 DNA sequence: TGTGCCAGCAGCCACGAAGGGGGCACTGAAGCTTTCTTT. This chain links TRBV3-1 (or the pseudogene TRBV3-2) with TRBJ1-1; TRBD1 is a possible D gene (6 bases). V lost 3 bases to trimming and J lost 4 bases, with 9 bases between them. This CDR3 is built from 13 residues. Germline V CDR1 and CDR2: LGHDT, YNNKEL (reference sequence).

V and J are TRBV7-2 and TRBJ1-2; the match to TRBD1 covers 7 bases. Germline CDR1 is SGHTA and CDR2 is FQGNSA. Trimming removed 8 bases from V and 2 bases from J; junction bases left unmatched: 5. The CDR3 length is 13 residues. CDR3 DNA sequence: TGTGCCAGCCAGGGGGGCTCAAACTATGGCTACACCTTC. This translates into CASQGGSNYGYTF.

The chain is built from TRBV6-5 and TRBJ2-2; unclear D gene. CDR1 is MNHEY and CDR2 is SVGAGI in the germline V gene. Trimming pared 2 bases from V and 6 bases from J, leaving 7 bases between. The CDR3 is made up of 13 amino acids. The CDR3 DNA sequence: TGTGCCAGCAGTTACCCGCGTCCCGGGGAGCTGTTTTTT. This translates into CASSYPRPGELFF.

The V call is TRBV7-6, the J call TRBJ1-4; 8 positions agree with TRBD1. This CDR3 region has 20 residues. Trimming removed 2 bases from V and 0 bases from J; junction bases left unmatched: 14. Germline CDR1 is SGHVS and CDR2 is FNYEAQ. CDR3 in amino acids: CASSLWRSTGGFATNEKLFF. The CDR3 DNA is TGTGCCAGCAGCTTATGGAGGTCCACAGGGGGATTTGCAACTAATGAAAAACTGTTTTTT.

V gene TRBV5-1 combines with J gene TRBJ1-3; D not resolved. Deletions cut 0 bases from V and 0 bases from J, with 7 bases between. The CDR3 has 15 residues. CDR1 is SGHRS and CDR2 is YFSETQ in the germline V gene. The CDR3 DNA is TGCGCCAGCAGCTTGGTTGGAGGCTCTGGAAACACCATATATTTT. Its translation is CASSLVGGSGNTIYF.

The V call is TRBV18, the J call TRBJ2-1; 7 positions agree with TRBD2. Germline CDR1 is KGHSH and CDR2 is LQKENI. The CDR3 runs 14 residues. After removal of 2 bases from V and 5 bases from J, the junction contained 3 bases not matched to a gene. In DNA form, the CDR3 reads TGTGCCAGCTCACCAGCGGGGGTCCACAATGAGCAGTTCTTC. As protein: CASSPAGVHNEQFF.

This clone was observed a handful of times. The rearrangement links TRBV6-5 to TRBJ1-2; D call uncertain. Trimming removed 0 bases at V and 7 bases at J, with 12 bases between. The germline gives CDR1 MNHEY, CDR2 SVGAGI. The length of the CDR3 is 14 residues. CDR3: CASSYSMSAGGYTF. The CDR3 DNA reads TGTGCCAGCAGTTACTCTATGAGCGCCGGTGGCTACACCTTC.

The J gene is TRBJ2-7, the V gene TRBV2, with TRBD1 matching 8 bases. This CDR3 comprises 13 residues. Trimming took 5 bases from V and 4 from J; bases not matched to a gene: 4. CDR1 and CDR2 from the germline V gene are SNHLY and FYNNEI. CDR3 region: CASSRDRIYEQYF. The CDR3 bases are TGTGCCAGCAGTCGGGACAGGATATACGAGCAGTACTTC.